Given below is one T cell receptor beta chain in context. Clones were read by immunoSEQ multiplex PCR, and TCRdb kept only the in-frame ones, dropping some. The sample carries 65,000 to 95,000 clones, 94% recorded once. This sample stems from a study of technical replicates of blood from a handful of donors. With V trimmed by 9 bases and J by 5 bases, 3 bases remained unmatched. This CDR3 is built from 11 residues. Germline V CDR1 and CDR2: MRHNA, SNTAGT. The sequence came from a human donor in good health. The chain couples TRBV6-4 to TRBJ1-1; 7 bases match TRBD1. The sequencing input was T cells isolated from PBMCs. The CDR3: CARPGGTEAFF. The CDR3, as DNA: TGTGCCAGACCAGGGGGGACTGAAGCTTTCTTT.